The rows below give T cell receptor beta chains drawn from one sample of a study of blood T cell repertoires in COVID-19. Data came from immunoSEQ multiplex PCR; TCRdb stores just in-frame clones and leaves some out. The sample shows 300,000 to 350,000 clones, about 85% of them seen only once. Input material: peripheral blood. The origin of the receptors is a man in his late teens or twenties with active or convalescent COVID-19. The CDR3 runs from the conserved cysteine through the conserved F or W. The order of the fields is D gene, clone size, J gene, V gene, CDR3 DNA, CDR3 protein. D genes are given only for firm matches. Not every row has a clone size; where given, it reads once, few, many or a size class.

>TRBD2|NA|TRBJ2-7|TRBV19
TGTGCCAGTAGTAGGACTAGCGGGGGACCCTACGAGCAGTACTTC
CASSRTSGGPYEQYF
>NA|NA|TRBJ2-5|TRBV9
TGTGCCAGCAGCCCGACTAATGAAGAGACCCAGTACTTC
CASSPTNEETQYF
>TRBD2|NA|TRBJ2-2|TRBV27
TGTGCCAGCAGTCCCATGACTAGCGTGAACACCGGGGAGCTGTTTTTT
CASSPMTSVNTGELFF
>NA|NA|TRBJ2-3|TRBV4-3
TGCGCCAGCAGCCCTGGGGGCCTAGCCGGCACAGATACGCAGTATTTT
CASSPGGLAGTDTQYF
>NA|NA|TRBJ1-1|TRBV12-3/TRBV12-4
TGTGCCAGCACCCTAGGAGTTTGGACTGAAGCTTTCTTT
CASTLGVWTEAFF
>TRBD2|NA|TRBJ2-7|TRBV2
TGTGCCAGCTGGGGACTAGCGGACTCCTACGAGCAGTACTTC
CASWGLADSYEQYF
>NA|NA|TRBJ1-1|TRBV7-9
TGTGCCAGCAGCTTATTACAACAGAACACTGAAGCTTTCTTT
CASSLLQQNTEAFF
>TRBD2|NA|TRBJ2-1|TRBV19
TGTGCCAGTACGTGGCGGGGGTCCTACAATGAGCAGTTCTTC
CASTWRGSYNEQFF
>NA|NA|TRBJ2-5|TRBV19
TGTGCCAGTAGTCCTCGAGTAGTAGGAGATTCCTACGAGACCCAGTACTTC
CASSPRVVGDSYETQYF
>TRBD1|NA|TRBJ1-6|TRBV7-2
TGTGCCAGCAGCAAGCCCGGGACAGGGTATAATTCACCCCTCCACTTT
CASSKPGTGYNSPLHF
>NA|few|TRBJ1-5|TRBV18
TGTGCCAGCTCAGGGCAGGATAATCAGCCCCAGCATTTT
CASSGQDNQPQHF
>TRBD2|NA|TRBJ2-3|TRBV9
TGTGCCAGCAGCGCTGACGCGGGAGGGACCGATACGCAGTATTTT
CASSADAGGTDTQYF
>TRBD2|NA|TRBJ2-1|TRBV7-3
TGTGCCAGCAGCCGAGGACTAGCGGGTGAGCAGTTCTTC
CASSRGLAGEQFF
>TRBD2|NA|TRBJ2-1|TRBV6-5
TGTGCCAGCAGTTGGGGACTAGCAAGGAATGAGCAGTTCTTC
CASSWGLARNEQFF
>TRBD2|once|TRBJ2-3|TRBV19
TGTGCCAGTAGTATAGGGCTAGCGGGGACGGATACGCAGTATTTT
CASSIGLAGTDTQYF
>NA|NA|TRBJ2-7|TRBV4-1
TGCGCCAGCAGCCAAGGGGGCGGGGTAGGTTACGAGCAGTACTTC
CASSQGGGVGYEQYF
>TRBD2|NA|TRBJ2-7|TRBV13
TGTGCCAGCAGCTTAGGGCGTTCTATCCTAGCGGGAGGTGGCGAGCAGTACTTC
CASSLGRSILAGGGEQYF
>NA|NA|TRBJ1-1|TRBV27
TGTGCCAGCAGTTTACTCTCCGCTTCGGGGACTGAAGCTTTCTTT
CASSLLSASGTEAFF
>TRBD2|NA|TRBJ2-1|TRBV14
TGTGCCAGCAGCCAAAGTAAGGCGGGAGGACTCAATGAGCAGTTCTTC
CASSQSKAGGLNEQFF
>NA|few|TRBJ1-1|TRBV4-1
TGCGCCAGCAGCCGAGGAGGGGTTGGGAACACTGAAGCTTTCTTT
CASSRGGVGNTEAFF
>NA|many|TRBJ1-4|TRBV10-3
TGTGCCATCAGTCCGGGCTGGGGCCCTAAGGAAAAACTGTTTTTT
CAISPGWGPKEKLFF
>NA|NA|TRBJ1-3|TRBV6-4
TGTGCCAGCAGTGTGGGTAGACAGGCGATCTCTGGAAACACCATATATTTT
CASSVGRQAISGNTIYF
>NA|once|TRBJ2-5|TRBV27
TGTGCCAGCAGTTCCCCACCGGTGGAGACCCAGTACTTC
CASSSPPVETQYF
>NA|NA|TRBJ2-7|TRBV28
TGTGCCAGCAGAACAAACTACGAGCAGTACTTC
CASRTNYEQYF
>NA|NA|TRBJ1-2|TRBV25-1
TGTGCCAGCAGCTCCGGGAGCGGGGGCTACACCTTC
CASSSGSGGYTF
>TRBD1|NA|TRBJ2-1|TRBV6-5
TGTGCCAGCAGCCGAAGGGACAGGGGTCGCAATGAGCAGTTCTTC
CASSRRDRGRNEQFF
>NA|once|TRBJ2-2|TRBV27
TGTGCCAGCAGTTTATATAGCAGTCCCGGGGAGCTGTTTTTT
CASSLYSSPGELFF
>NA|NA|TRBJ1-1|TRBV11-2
TGTGCCAGCAGCTTAGAATACTCGGGGAACACTGAAGCTTTCTTT
CASSLEYSGNTEAFF
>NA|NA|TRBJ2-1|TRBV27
TGTGCCAGCAGTTTATCGAGGGACTCCCAGGGGCAGTTCTTC
CASSLSRDSQGQFF
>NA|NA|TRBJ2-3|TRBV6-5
TGTGCCAGCAGTTCCCCCGGGAGTCGCACAGATACGCAGTATTTT
CASSSPGSRTDTQYF
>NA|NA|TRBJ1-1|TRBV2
TGTGCCAGCAGTGAGAGAAGTCAAGTTGGGTGGAGCACTGAAGCTTTCTTT
CASSERSQVGWSTEAFF
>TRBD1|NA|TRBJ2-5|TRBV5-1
TGCGCCAGCAGGCCGGGACAGGGTGGGGAGACCCAGTACTTC
CASRPGQGGETQYF
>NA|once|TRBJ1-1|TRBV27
TGTGCCAGCAGTTTATCCAGGCAGGCGAGTGAAGCTTTCTTT
CASSLSRQASEAFF
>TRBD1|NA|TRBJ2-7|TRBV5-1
TGCGCCAGCAGCTTGGCGCCAGGGGGCCAAAACGAGCAGTACTTC
CASSLAPGGQNEQYF
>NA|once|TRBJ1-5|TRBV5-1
TGCGCCAGCAGCAGCGGGACACCGAATCAGCCCCAGCATTTT
CASSSGTPNQPQHF
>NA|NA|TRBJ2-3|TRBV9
TGTGCCAGCAGCGTAGCCCCGTCCACAGATACGCAGTATTTT
CASSVAPSTDTQYF
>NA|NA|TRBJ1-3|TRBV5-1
TGCGCCAGCAGCTTTGGAGATTCGTCTGGAAACACCATATATTTT
CASSFGDSSGNTIYF
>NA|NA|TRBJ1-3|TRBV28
TGTGCCAGCAGTCCTTTGTTCCCTGGAAACACCATATATTTT
CASSPLFPGNTIYF
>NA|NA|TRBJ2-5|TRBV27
TGTGCCAGCAGTTGGCGGCGGAGGGAGACCCAGTACTTC
CASSWRRRETQYF
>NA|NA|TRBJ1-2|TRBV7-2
TGTGCCAGCAGCTTAGCGTCGGGGGGCATGGGGAACTATGGCTACACCTTC
CASSLASGGMGNYGYTF
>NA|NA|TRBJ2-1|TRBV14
TGTGCCAGCAGCCCTCACCTCGGCTACAATGAGCAGTTCTTC
CASSPHLGYNEQFF
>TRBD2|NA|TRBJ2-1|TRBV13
TGTGCCAGCAGAGTCACGGCCGGGGGGGCCCAGCATGAGCAGTTCTTC
CASRVTAGGAQHEQFF
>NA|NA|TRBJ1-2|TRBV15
TGTGCCACCAGCAGAGATCCAGGTTCTAACTATGGCTACACCTTC
CATSRDPGSNYGYTF
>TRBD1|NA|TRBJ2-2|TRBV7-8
TGTGCCAGCAGCCGGGACAGGGTGTACACCGGGGAGCTGTTTTTT
CASSRDRVYTGELFF